This T cell receptor (beta chain) was found in a study of CD8+ T cells in alopecia areata (dated by TCRdb to 2016 to 2018). About the study as a whole: Treated patients were enrolled in an open-label pilot trial of oral tofacitinib, 5 to 10 mg twice daily, for moderate-to-severe alopecia areata. Tofacitinib-treated patients had biopsies at baseline and at 4 and 24 weeks of treatment, with a later scalp biopsy in several patients. RNA was obtained with the PAXgene miRNA kit for fixed scalp, the miRNeasy kit for PBMCs, and the RNeasy kit for mouse skin. Scalp clonality was compared across normal scalp (n=4), patchy alopecia areata scalp (n=8), and alopecia totalis/universalis scalp (n=8). In humans, TCRbeta sequencing was performed on scalp tissue and on sorted CD4+ and CD8+ peripheral blood T cells from healthy controls and from patients with patchy or totalis/universalis alopecia areata. Patients received tofacitinib for 6 to 18 months and were then followed off drug for 6 months to check for delayed response and recurrence. immunoSEQ multiplex PCR using 35 Vbeta forward primers and 13 Jbeta reverse primers was used to amplify TCRbeta CDR3 regions. The study used high-throughput TCRbeta sequencing to examine T cell clonal expansion in alopecia areata, in both the C3H/HeJ mouse model and human patients. General study outcomes and caveats: Unlike mouse skin, which is dominated by gammadelta T cells, normal human skin has resident alphabeta T cells that are also sequenced, and this complicates analysis of the scalp TCR repertoire. Compared with normal scalp, lesional scalp, particularly in alopecia totalis/universalis, had higher clonality and more expanded CD8+ clones, which suggests antigenic drive. TCR sequences shared between patients were less clear than in mice, possibly partly because of HLA diversity in the patient population.

The library was built by means of the immunoSEQ multiplex PCR assay. For TCR sequencing, RNA was extracted from every sample and reverse transcribed into cDNA to serve as template. SuperScript III was used for first-strand cDNA synthesis, primed with a 2:1 mix of oligo-dT and random hexamers. A synthetic immune receptor repertoire was used to gauge amplification bias, and whatever bias remained was removed computationally. Concerning the study's data processing: Raw reads were preprocessed to remove errors, and CDR3 was defined by IMGT conventions from the conserved cysteine to phenylalanine. To get clonality, Shannon entropy was normalized by log2 of the number of productive unique TCRs and the result was subtracted from 1. CD4 or CD8 identity of scalp clones was inferred by cross-referencing scalp TCRbeta sequences with sorted blood CD4 and CD8 repertoires. The source is immuneACCESS, and TCRdb retained only in-frame sequences with V and J called. Part of the clones is not carried over; for the studies checked, unresolved V genes explain less than half of this, and the remainder is unexplained. V, J and clone size reflect that table, while D and trimming were determined from the DNA. The sample data list roughly 180,000 clones, and almost 65% of these were observed just once. More than 1.5% of the sample is held by the ten biggest clonotypes.

The label giving this sample's time point can be read as: baseline before oral tofacitinib. From alopecia areata patients, peripheral blood was collected along with lesional scalp punch biopsies. PBMCs were isolated by density centrifugation and stained for CD3, CD4 and CD8, after which CD4+ and CD8+ T cells were sorted on a FACSAria. To note about this clone: No cognate antigen has been identified for it. Base quality data are lacking; no much larger clone is found one base away.

This specimen consisted of CD4+ T cells sorted from blood, obtained at week 0. This TCR came from a human donor with alopecia areata.

The CDR3 sequence is CAWYFGGASGYTF. The DNA reads as follows: TGTGCCTGGTACTTCGGGGGGGCCAGTGGCTACACCTTC. The sequence is built from TRBV30 and TRBJ1-2; the D segment could be TRBD1, given 6 matching bases. The V and J ends are trimmed by 5 bases and 7 bases, leaving 17 bases between them. The germline V gene (reference sequence) provides CDR1 GTSNPN and CDR2 SVGIG. Taken from cysteine to phenylalanine, the CDR3 has 13 residues. This entry keeps only the CDR3 DNA: 39 bases, framed from base 1. The reference TRBV30 and TRBJ1-2 proteins fill in what lies around the CDR3, so the full variable domain reads SQTIHQWPATLVQPVGSPLSLECTVEGTSNPNLYWYRQAAGRGLQLLFYSVGIGQISSEVPQNLSASRPQDRQFILSSKKLLLSDSGFYLCAWYFGGASGYTFGSGTRLTVV.